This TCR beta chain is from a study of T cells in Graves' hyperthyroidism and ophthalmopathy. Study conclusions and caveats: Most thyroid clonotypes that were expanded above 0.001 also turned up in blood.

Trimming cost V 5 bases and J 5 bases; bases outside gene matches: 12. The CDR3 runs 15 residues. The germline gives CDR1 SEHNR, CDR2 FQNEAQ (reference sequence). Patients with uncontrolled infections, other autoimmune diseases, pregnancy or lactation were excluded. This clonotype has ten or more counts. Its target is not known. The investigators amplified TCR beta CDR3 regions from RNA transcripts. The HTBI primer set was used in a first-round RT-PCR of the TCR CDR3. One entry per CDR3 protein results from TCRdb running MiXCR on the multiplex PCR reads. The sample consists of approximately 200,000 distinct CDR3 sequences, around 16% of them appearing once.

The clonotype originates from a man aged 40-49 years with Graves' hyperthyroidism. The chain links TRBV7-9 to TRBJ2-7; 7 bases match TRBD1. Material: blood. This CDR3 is CASSPRGTVHDEQYF. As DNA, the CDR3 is TGTGCCAGCAGCCCAAGGGGGACAGTACACGACGAGCAGTACTTC.